Listed below are T cell receptor beta chains from one sample, sequenced in a study of blood T cell repertoires in COVID-19. The table came from immunoSEQ multiplex PCR; TCRdb's copy has only in-frame clones and leaves some out. The sample shows about 160,000 clones, roughly 87% of them seen only once. Material for sequencing was PBMCs or T cells enriched from blood (not recorded which). These receptors all come from a woman in her 50s who had recovered from COVID-19. The CDR3 runs from the conserved cysteine through the conserved F or W. A D gene is named only where the DNA matches it firmly. A row's size may be missing; if present it is once, few, many or a size class.

clone size,J gene,D gene,V gene,CDR3 protein,CDR3 DNA
-,TRBJ2-2,-,TRBV15,CATSRDRPGLTNTGELFF,TGTGCCACCAGCAGAGATAGGCCCGGACTAACGAACACCGGGGAGCTGTTTTTT
-,TRBJ1-3,-,TRBV4-1,CASSQEVVMRGNTIYF,TGCGCCAGCAGCCAAGAAGTGGTTATGAGAGGAAACACCATATATTTT
-,TRBJ1-1,-,TRBV27,CASSSEGRRNTEAFF,TGTGCCAGCAGTTCGGAGGGGAGAAGGAACACTGAAGCTTTCTTT
-,TRBJ2-1,TRBD2,TRBV9,CASSVGGGSSYNEQFF,TGTGCCAGCAGCGTAGGGGGAGGGTCCTCCTACAATGAGCAGTTCTTC
-,TRBJ2-3,TRBD1,TRBV19,CASSPTGARGDTQYF,TGTGCCAGTAGTCCAACAGGGGCCCGAGGAGATACGCAGTATTTT
once,TRBJ2-1,TRBD2,TRBV6-2/TRBV6-3,CASSYPRTRNSLDEQFF,TGTGCCAGCAGTTACCCCCGGACTAGGAATTCCCTCGATGAGCAGTTCTTC
-,TRBJ1-1,TRBD1,TRBV19,CASSIGTGRALDTEAFF,TGTGCCAGTAGTATTGGGACAGGGCGAGCTTTGGACACTGAAGCTTTCTTT
-,TRBJ1-4,-,TRBV18,CASSPLDGSGTNEKLFF,TGTGCCAGCTCACCACTCGACGGCTCCGGGACTAATGAAAAACTGTTTTTT
few,TRBJ1-1,-,TRBV5-1,CASSLEGRAYTEAFF,TGCGCCAGCAGCTTGGAGGGCAGGGCCTATACTGAAGCTTTCTTT
-,TRBJ2-5,TRBD1,TRBV4-1,CASSPRDRKETQYF,TGCGCCAGCAGCCCTCGGGACAGAAAAGAGACCCAGTACTTC
-,TRBJ2-7,TRBD1,TRBV3-1/TRBV3-2,CASSALPGQGALEQYF,TGTGCCAGCAGCGCACTCCCGGGACAGGGGGCGCTTGAGCAGTACTTC
once,TRBJ1-1,TRBD1,TRBV29-1,CSGRDSDFEAFF,TGCAGCGGCCGGGACAGTGATTTTGAAGCTTTCTTT
once,TRBJ2-1,TRBD1,TRBV18,CASSPLRQGDRATYNEQFF,TGTGCCAGCTCACCACTAAGACAGGGGGATAGGGCCACCTACAATGAGCAGTTCTTC
-,TRBJ2-1,TRBD2,TRBV7-3,CASSLQAGGLDEQFF,TGTGCCAGCAGCTTACAAGCGGGGGGGCTCGATGAGCAGTTCTTC
-,TRBJ2-7,TRBD2,TRBV6-5,CASSPLAGGAYEQYF,TGTGCCAGCAGTCCACTAGCGGGAGGCGCCTACGAGCAGTACTTC
-,TRBJ2-7,-,TRBV15,CATSRDSGSSYEQYF,TGTGCCACCAGCAGAGACTCTGGGAGTAGCTACGAGCAGTACTTC
-,TRBJ2-7,TRBD2,TRBV24-1,CATSPGGGGYEQYF,TGTGCCACCAGTCCAGGTGGGGGGGGCTACGAGCAGTACTTC
-,TRBJ2-1,-,TRBV12-3/TRBV12-4,CASRLQTGWEFF,TGTGCCAGCAGACTCCAGACCGGGTGGGAGTTCTTC
once,TRBJ1-1,-,TRBV28,CASSQQGVSEAFF,TGTGCCAGCAGTCAACAGGGAGTCTCTGAAGCTTTCTTT
-,TRBJ1-1,-,TRBV3-1/TRBV3-2,CASSQRDGGFQAFF,TGTGCCAGCAGCCAACGAGACGGAGGCTTTCAAGCTTTCTTT
-,TRBJ1-5,-,TRBV5-1,CASSLSPGQPQHF,TGCGCCAGCAGCTTAAGCCCCGGTCAGCCCCAGCATTTT
-,TRBJ2-5,-,TRBV6-5,CASSYSARGETQYF,TGTGCCAGCAGTTACTCGGCCCGGGGGGAGACCCAGTACTTC
-,TRBJ1-4,-,TRBV19,CASSIDGRGEGEKLFF,TGTGCCAGTAGTATAGATGGTAGAGGGGAGGGAGAAAAACTGTTTTTT
-,TRBJ1-1,-,TRBV12-3/TRBV12-4,CASSKQVKVEAFF,TGTGCCAGCAGTAAACAGGTAAAGGTTGAAGCTTTCTTT
-,TRBJ2-1,TRBD1,TRBV7-8,CASSLGTANEQFF,TGTGCCAGCAGCTTGGGGACAGCCAATGAGCAGTTCTTC
-,TRBJ1-1,-,TRBV5-1,CASSLQSVNTEAFF,TGCGCCAGCAGCTTACAGAGTGTGAACACTGAAGCTTTCTTT
-,TRBJ2-7,TRBD2,TRBV4-2,CASSLSGGGTYEQYF,TGTGCCAGCAGCCTCTCCGGGGGAGGGACCTACGAGCAGTACTTC
once,TRBJ2-1,TRBD2,TRBV29-1,CSVSGTSGLREQFF,TGCAGCGTTTCCGGGACTAGCGGGTTGCGAGAGCAGTTCTTC
-,TRBJ1-1,TRBD1,TRBV7-2,CASMDRRNTEAFF,TGTGCCAGCATGGACAGGAGGAACACTGAAGCTTTCTTT